The present TCR beta chain was sequenced within a study of cytomegalovirus exposure and HLA in healthy donors (dated by TCRdb to about 2017). Describing the broader study: In an earlier analysis of roughly 500 of the donors, around 290 Gb of sequence data and 117 million unique TCR beta sequences from roughly 190 million T cells were reported. About 280 gigabases of sequencing data and around 80 million unique TCR sequences made up an early release that covered 640 HLA-typed donors. Of the roughly 400 genotyped donors, around 81% fell in the genetic ancestry cluster associated with self-reported Caucasian donors. The aim of the study was to test whether cataloging public T cell receptors could identify signatures of past pathogen exposure. The study used immunosequencing to profile the T cell repertoires of 670 or so subjects and linked those repertoires to cytomegalovirus serostatus. Besides the first cohort of more than 650 subjects, a separate validation cohort made up of 120 different subjects was used. The study combined high-throughput TCR immunosequencing, statistical association of individual TCRs with disease status, and machine learning to predict cytomegalovirus infection status. A later analysis re-analyzed previously published TCR beta repertoires from 660 or so donors and added high-resolution HLA genotyping to study TCR occurrence patterns. Rather than using new phenotypic data, the later analysis identified candidate immune exposures from TCR beta sequences and from how often those sequences occurred across donors. An earlier analysis of 587 of the donors used high-throughput TCR beta sequencing to judge whether each TCR beta V gene segment behaved as functional or pseudogenic. Donor age, sex, ethnicity and CMV serostatus were compiled together with the repertoire data. A later genetic analysis used genome-wide SNP genotypes for about three fifths of the 666 donors, treating that subset as a discovery cohort. Every repertoire in the discovery cohort had been generated on one and the same sequencing platform. Both class I and class II loci were covered by HLA typing, at four-digit resolution. Typing coverage differed by locus: A, B, C, DRB1 and DQB1 were typed in roughly 629-630 donors, DQA1 in roughly 510, DPA1 in around 600, and DPB1 in 450 to 490. Because of strong linkage in the cohort, four or five DR-DQ haplotypes were treated as single units for association and clustering. Across some 400 genotyped donors of the cohort, an average of roughly 250,000 unique TCR beta nucleotide sequences per donor were sequenced, and approximately 19% of those sequences were non-productive.

This clone appeared a few times. The antigen it recognizes is unknown. No clone much larger than this one lies a single base away; base qualities are absent. Points the paper makes about the study in general: The classifier was reported to diagnose cytomegalovirus status with high specificity and sensitivity in both the original and validation cohorts. According to a later analysis, most CMV-associated TCR beta chains appeared to be HLA-restricted, and the HLA associations seemed to be driven largely by CMV exposure. Because some donors lacked HLA typing at each locus, the association tests relied only on the typed subset. Correlated functional status among segregating V segments might reflect linkage disequilibrium, but an unknown experimental factor could not be ruled out. In a later analysis, TCR association rates were found to vary across HLA loci, with the most associated TCRs seen for DRB1 alleles and the fewest for HLA-C alleles. According to a later genetic analysis, donors in an Asian-associated ancestry cluster had fewer N-insertions in productive TCRs than the approximately 610-donor mean. The study listed approximately 160 TCR beta chains as associated with cytomegalovirus. The authors suggested that the approach could potentially be extended to other disease states and immunological phenotypes. V-gene and J-gene trimming of TCR beta chains was associated with a missense DCLRE1C variant in a later genetic analysis, and the association was replicated in an independent cohort. The earlier analysis of 587 of the donors excluded 15 to 20 rarely observed V segments, including chromosome 9 orphons, because counts were too low. A cluster of highly shared sequence variants was judged likely to represent a technical artifact of the sequencing pipeline. Compared with equally common non-associated chains, HLA-associated TCR beta chains in a later analysis were more clonally expanded and had lower generation probabilities. This cohort had only TCR beta chains sequenced, and the lack of alpha or paired-chain data limited which features could be detected. While some public TCRs were present in many individuals, most TCR sequences turned up only very rarely across donors. Specific HLA alleles were associated with around 18,000 TCR beta sequences at a false discovery rate of 0.05 in a later analysis. A later analysis reported that several top co-occurrence clusters appeared linked to parvovirus B19, influenza, CMV and Epstein-Barr virus. A further reported finding was that TCR beta sequences accurately predicted the HLA-A and HLA-B alleles for most subjects in the first cohort. The presence/absence analyses assumed that sequencing depth was roughly uniform across donors, and that assumption may not be true. In an earlier analysis of approximately 590 of the donors, most TCR beta V segments were observed in productive rearrangements about 87% or about 30% of the time, broadly matching IMGT annotations. In vitro tests confirmed that a few of the cytomegalovirus-associated TCR beta chains recognize cytomegalovirus antigens. Some IMGT-functional V segments, including TRBV6-2 and TRBV6-3, could not be distinguished by the 87-base-pair reads and were therefore excluded. When HLA alleles, especially DR and DQ, strongly co-occurred, TCR associations were difficult to assign to individual alleles. The only immune exposure information available for the cohort was CMV serostatus.

The cohort consisted of 666 healthy bone marrow donors. At the time of sampling, all cohort members were nominally healthy, though unrecorded immune exposures were likely present. The donor was CMV seropositive and was included in the group of approximately 310 seropositive cohort members. A peripheral blood sample was collected from each donor, and TCR beta sequencing was performed on peripheral blood mononuclear cells. The Qiagen DNeasy Blood Extraction Kit was used to extract genomic DNA from the blood cell samples. Trimming costs V 3 bases and J 1 base, and their ends lie 16 bases apart. The CDR3 holds 16 amino acids from the cysteine to the phenylalanine. The entry retains the CDR3 DNA only, 48 bases that are in frame from base 1. The germline V gene specifies SGHRS as CDR1 and YFSETQ as CDR2. Library method: the immunoSEQ multiplex PCR assay. A mixture of 60 forward primers for TCR Vbeta segments and 13 reverse primers for TCR Jbeta segments was used in the multiplex PCR. A multiplex PCR assay on genomic DNA amplified the CDR3 region of rearranged TCR beta genes. Amplified TCR beta libraries were sequenced as 87-base-pair reads on the Illumina HiSeq System. Under the source paper's analysis protocol: A later analysis counted about 80 million unique TCR beta chains across the 666 repertoires, and about 10 million of these chains were shared by at least two donors. Raw reads were error-corrected and collapsed into unique sequences by a nearest-neighbor algorithm in which closely related sequences were merged to remove PCR and sequencing errors. CDR3 sequences were aligned to IMGT reference sequences to assign V, D and J gene segments. For a sequence to be retained, a match of at least six nucleotides was required to both a V gene segment and a J gene segment. Rearrangements were called productive when the CDR3 lacked stop codons and stayed in frame with V and J; all others were non-productive. Following IMGT convention, CDR3 was defined as the stretch from the second conserved V-encoded cysteine up to the conserved J-encoded phenylalanine. Sequences without an unambiguous match to a single V gene segment were excluded from the earlier analysis of about 600 of the donors. An earlier analysis of fewer than 750 of the donors called V segments functional above 56.7% productive rearrangements and segregating when the between-donor standard deviation exceeded 5%. A statistical classification framework was developed to diagnose cytomegalovirus status using the catalog of TCR beta chain sequences. In a later analysis, V and J genes were assigned by comparing TCR nucleotide sequences against IMGT/GENE-DB human TR gene sequences. A later analysis assigned CDR3 sequences and most-parsimonious VDJ recombination scenarios with the TCRdist pipeline. A later analysis defined each TCR beta chain by its CDR3 amino acid sequence plus V-gene family, and excluded reads lacking a unique V-gene family. To address suspected cross-contamination and a sequencing artifact, a later analysis removed approximately 600 highly shared, low-generation-probability nucleotide sequences. For each public chain, a later analysis derived a clonal expansion index from normalized ranks of inferred template counts within each repertoire. In a later analysis, generation probabilities were computed with a VDJ recombination model fitted to out-of-frame rearrangements, and the resulting probabilities were checked against IGoR. Hypergeometric tests were used in a later analysis to score TCR-TCR, TCR-HLA and TCR-CMV co-occurrence, with a repertoire-size bias correction applied to the TCR pairs. To estimate false discovery rates, a later analysis permuted the HLA or CMV assignments 20 times. In a later analysis, co-occurring TCRs were grouped with DBSCAN, and TCRdist sequence similarity was added when clustering was performed within HLA-allele-positive subsets. For co-occurrence clustering, repertoires with fewer than 30,000 or more than 120,000 public chains were excluded, along with 5 or 6 repertoires with anomalous nucleotide sharing. The clones in this table, taken by TCRdb from immuneACCESS, are in-frame only. Not every clone is retained; where verified, under half of the shortfall comes from an unresolved V gene, and the cause of the rest is unknown. V, J and clone size are those of that table, while D and trimming were read from the DNA. Across this sample there are about 150,000 clones, with about 83% seen only once. The leading ten clones occupy about 12% of the sample.

Sequences were obtained from PBMCs. The V gene is TRBV5-1 and the J gene is TRBJ1-1; 6 matching bases give a weak D call of TRBD1. This TCR was recovered from a man aged 40-55 years in good health and CMV-seropositive. The DNA is TGCGCCAGCAGCTGGGTACAGGGTCAAAAGAACACTGAAGCTTTCTTT. It encodes CASSWVQGQKNTEAFF.